This T cell receptor (beta chain) came from a study of control samples from healthy donors and cancer patients. The V end was cut by 0 bases, the J end by 7 bases, with 19 bases between. CDR1 is LGHDT and CDR2 is YNNKEL in the germline V gene (reference sequence). The CDR3 consists of 17 residues. Assay: immunoSEQ multiplex PCR; the TCRdb copy retains only in-frame clones and omits some. The table records 80,000 to 85,000 clones, 88% of them present only once. The rearrangement uses TRBV3-1 (or the pseudogene TRBV3-2) and TRBJ2-1, with a possible D match to TRBD1 (5 bases). Sequenced input: blood. This receptor was identified in a woman between 50 and 59 years old in good health. CDR3 nucleotide sequence: TGTGCCAGCAGCCAAGACAAAGGGGCCCCTCCTTTTAATGAGCAGTTCTTC. Its protein product is CASSQDKGAPPFNEQFF.